This T cell receptor (beta chain) comes out of a study of CD8+CD57+ T cells in acquired aplastic anemia. Study overall: Sorted cells (CD4+ and CD8+) yielded DNA amounts that averaged about 3.1 ug. Healthy donors had, on average, about 10.8 million reads for their CD4+ cells.

General study points: Controls did not differ significantly from patients in CD8+ Simpson's diversity. Between patients and controls, around 31 CD8+ CDR3 sequences were found in common.

For this clonotype: Its target is not known.

This CDR3 region has 15 residues. From germline, CDR1 is DFQATT and CDR2 SNEGSKA (reference sequence). Germline trimming cut 5 bases from V and 5 bases from J; bases unmatched to any gene: 13. Genomic DNA acted as the template from which TCR beta VDJ combination and CDR3 sequence profiling were carried out. TCRdb used MiXCR to reprocess the reads, holding one entry per CDR3 protein. The sample contains some 180,000 distinct CDR3 sequences, about 47% of which appear only once. The chain recombines TRBV20-1 with TRBJ2-7; the match to TRBD1 covers 9 bases. Sequencing input: sorted CD4+, CD8+, or CD8+CD57+ T cells (not recorded which) from PBMCs. The TCR sequence derives from a human donor in good health. The CDR3 DNA is TGCAGTGCTTCAACAGGGGGCCCAGGGGGCAACGAGCAGTACTTC. Translated, it gives CSASTGGPGGNEQYF.